In this sample, the clone carrying this TCR beta chain turned up many times. The antigen remains undetermined. This record belongs to a study of T cell repertoires in cytomegalovirus infection. Whole-study context: Matching HLA type and CMV infection were both indicated by public TCR beta signatures. Findings and caveats of the study: Summed frequency of shared TCR beta families picked out CMV carriers who also had the relevant HLA. The study found HLA-C-restricted CMV-specific TCR beta clonotypes dominating the ex vivo response.

The CDR3 extends over 14 amino acids. The V gene lost 2 bases and the J gene lost 1 base, with 8 bases spanning the gap. TCRdb re-analysed the reads in MiXCR, keeping a single row per CDR3 protein. The sample yields 250,000 to 300,000 distinct CDR3 sequences, about 18% seen once. This TCR was sampled from a human donor in good health (CMV status not recorded). Some clones in this sample may be carry-over from other donors' samples. The sequencing sample was made of CD8+ T cells from PBMCs. This chain joins TRBV12-3 or TRBV12-4 and TRBJ2-5; D is unresolved. Here the CDR3 reads CASSLPDFQETQYF. The CDR3 DNA reads as TGTGCCAGCAGTTTACCCGACTTCCAAGAGACCCAGTACTTC.